A selection of T cell receptor beta chains follows, all from one sample in a study of T cell repertoires in cytomegalovirus infection. TCRdb reprocessed the reads with MiXCR, giving one entry per CDR3 protein. Among under 850,000 distinct CDR3 sequences, 35% were seen once, and the ten largest hold more than 2.5%. The sequenced sample was PBMCs. The receptors originated from a human donor in good health (CMV status not recorded). Some clones in this sample may be carry-over from other donors' samples. Both conserved end residues are part of each CDR3. A D gene is named only where the DNA matches it firmly. Size is stated for part of the rows, as once, few or many counts, or as a class when the clone is expanded.

v_call	j_call	cdr3_length	clone_size	d_call	cdr3_nt	cdr3_aa
TRBV7-8	TRBJ2-2	13	-	-	TGTGCCAGCAGCACCAAGAACACCGGGGAGCTGTTTTTT	CASSTKNTGELFF
TRBV7-2	TRBJ1-2	14	-	TRBD1	TGTGCCAGCAGCTTAGGGACAGGGGAGAGTTTCTACACCTTC	CASSLGTGESFYTF
TRBV29-1	TRBJ2-3	14	once	-	TGCAGCGACCGCCGGGGCGGAGGCACAGATACGCAGTATTTT	CSDRRGGGTDTQYF
TRBV2	TRBJ1-5	15	-	TRBD1	TGTGCCAGCAGTGAAGCGCCGGGACAGGGGGGTCCCCAGCATTTT	CASSEAPGQGGPQHF
TRBV7-2	TRBJ2-7	16	many	TRBD2	TGTGCCAGCAGCTTAGAACCGGGACTAGCGTCCTACGAGCAGTACTTC	CASSLEPGLASYEQYF
TRBV4-1	TRBJ1-1	14	few	-	TGCGCCAGCAGCCAAGATGTGGGATGGACTGAAGCTTTCTTT	CASSQDVGWTEAFF
TRBV12-3/TRBV12-4	TRBJ2-2	15	few	TRBD1	TGTGCCAGCGGAGAAGAGACAGGGTTGACCGGGGAGCTGTTTTTT	CASGEETGLTGELFF
TRBV7-8	TRBJ1-1	15	many	-	TGTGCCAGCAGCTTAGTAACAGCTTTGAACACTGAAGCTTTCTTT	CASSLVTALNTEAFF
TRBV19	TRBJ1-1	12	-	-	TGTGCCAGTAGTATGGTTGACACTGAAGCTTTCTTT	CASSMVDTEAFF
TRBV20-1	TRBJ2-1	16	-	TRBD2	TGCAGTGCTCCCGAAGCGACTAGCGGGAATGACAATGAGCAGTTCTTC	CSAPEATSGNDNEQFF
TRBV5-1	TRBJ2-1	16	-	-	TGCGCCAGCAGCCCTTTGGAGGGGCGGTCCTACAATGAGCAGTTCTTC	CASSPLEGRSYNEQFF
TRBV20-1	TRBJ1-2	13	many	-	TGCAGTGCTAGAACCACGGGGGGCCATGGCTACACCTTC	CSARTTGGHGYTF
TRBV20-1	TRBJ2-2	12	-	-	TGCAGTGCTAGACTAGTTCCCGGGGAGCTGTTTTTT	CSARLVPGELFF
TRBV19	TRBJ2-7	16	few	TRBD1	TGTGCCAGTAGTCCGCCGAGGGGACAGGGTGTCTACGAGCAGTACTTC	CASSPPRGQGVYEQYF
TRBV7-8	TRBJ2-1	16	few	-	TGTGCCAGCAGCTTAGCGGGCTCTAGCGCCTACAATGAGCAGTTCTTC	CASSLAGSSAYNEQFF
TRBV12-3/TRBV12-4	TRBJ2-5	15	-	TRBD1	TGTGCCAGCAGAGCGGCTACAGGGGTTCAAGAGACCCGGTACTTC	CASRAATGVQETRYF
TRBV28	TRBJ2-7	15	few	TRBD2	TGTGCCAGCAGTTTATCTGGACTAGCGGTATACGAGCAGTACTTC	CASSLSGLAVYEQYF
TRBV19	TRBJ2-2	15	-	TRBD1	TGTGCCAGTAGGCGCGGGACAGGGATCGGCGGGGAGCTGTTTTTT	CASRRGTGIGGELFF
TRBV18	TRBJ2-3	19	-	TRBD2	TGTGCCAGCTCACCACGGTTGCGGGGGGCCTCTCCCAGCACAGATACGCAGTATTTT	CASSPRLRGASPSTDTQYF
TRBV6-1	TRBJ2-7	13	-	-	TGTGCCAGCAGTGTCATTAGGGACTACGAGCAGTACTTC	CASSVIRDYEQYF
TRBV12-5	TRBJ2-1	17	few	TRBD2	TGTGCTAGTGGTTTGGTTCTCGGGAGGGCCTCCTACAATGAGCAGTTCTTC	CASGLVLGRASYNEQFF
TRBV7-6	TRBJ2-7	13	-	-	TGTGCCAGCAGCTTACAGGGGCTCGACGAGCAGTACTTC	CASSLQGLDEQYF
TRBV5-6	TRBJ1-1	15	-	-	TGTGCCAGCAGCTCCATGGGGCAGCTGAACACTGAAGCTTTCTTT	CASSSMGQLNTEAFF
TRBV6-1	TRBJ2-1	15	few	-	TGTGCCAGCACCCTGGGGGCGGGGCCCTACAATGAGCAGTTCTTC	CASTLGAGPYNEQFF
TRBV28	TRBJ1-4	16	-	-	TGTGCCAGCAGCCTAGACCCCAGGACAACTAATGAAAAACTGTTTTTT	CASSLDPRTTNEKLFF
TRBV12-3/TRBV12-4	TRBJ2-1	17	-	-	TGTGCCAGCAGCCGATACCTCTCCGGGACATCCTACAATGAGCAGTTCTTC	CASSRYLSGTSYNEQFF
TRBV5-6	TRBJ2-7	14	few	-	TGTGCCAGCAGCGCCGGGACACTCACCTACGAGCAGTACTTC	CASSAGTLTYEQYF
TRBV13	TRBJ2-1	15	few	-	TGTGCCAGCAGCATGCTAGTAGCCCGGCGGGATGAGCAGTTCTTC	CASSMLVARRDEQFF
TRBV24-1	TRBJ2-3	15	few	-	TGTGCCACCAGTGCGGCGGCCGAGATCACAGATACGCAGTATTTT	CATSAAAEITDTQYF
TRBV12-3/TRBV12-4	TRBJ2-1	16	-	-	TGTGCCAGCAGTCCCAGGGGGGGCCGGTCCTACAATGAGCAGTTCTTC	CASSPRGGRSYNEQFF
TRBV6-2/TRBV6-3	TRBJ1-5	14	few	-	TGTGCCAGCAGTTACAGGTATAGCAATCAGCCCCAGCATTTT	CASSYRYSNQPQHF
TRBV4-1	TRBJ2-7	14	few	-	TGCGCCAGCGCGAAGGGGGATCTAACCTACGAGCAGTACTTC	CASAKGDLTYEQYF
TRBV20-1	TRBJ2-7	13	-	-	TGCAGTGCTAGCCTTAGACAGGCTCACGAGCAGTACTTC	CSASLRQAHEQYF
TRBV7-8	TRBJ2-7	14	many	TRBD1	TGTGCCAGCAGCGTAGACAGGGTACCGAGCGAGCAGTACTTC	CASSVDRVPSEQYF
TRBV28	TRBJ2-7	16	few	TRBD2	TGTGCCAGCAGTTTAGACGGTAGCGGGAGCATGAGAGAGCAGTACTTC	CASSLDGSGSMREQYF
TRBV28	TRBJ2-2	15	many	TRBD2	TGTGCCAGCAGTTTAGGAGCAGCGGGAGCCGGGGAGCTGTTTTTT	CASSLGAAGAGELFF
TRBV28	TRBJ1-5	18	once	-	TGTGCCAGCAGTCGGGGGTTAGAACACCAATATAGCAATCAGCCCCAGCATTTT	CASSRGLEHQYSNQPQHF
TRBV6-1	TRBJ2-7	16	-	TRBD1	TGTGCCAGCAGAAACCTCCGGGACAGGGACTTCGGCGAGCAGTACTTC	CASRNLRDRDFGEQYF
TRBV12-3/TRBV12-4	TRBJ2-7	14	-	-	TGTGCCAGCGTACTCGGACTCGGCCCGTACGAGCAGTACTTC	CASVLGLGPYEQYF
TRBV2	TRBJ2-7	14	-	-	TGTGCCAGCAGTGAAGTCGACAACTCCTACGAGCAGTACTTC	CASSEVDNSYEQYF
TRBV20-1	TRBJ2-3	14	-	-	TGCAGTGCCCGGGGGTCGGGCTACACAGATACGCAGTATTTT	CSARGSGYTDTQYF
TRBV4-2	TRBJ1-3	16	-	-	TGTGCCAGCAGCCAAGTTGGCGCAGAGACTGGAAACACCATATATTTT	CASSQVGAETGNTIYF